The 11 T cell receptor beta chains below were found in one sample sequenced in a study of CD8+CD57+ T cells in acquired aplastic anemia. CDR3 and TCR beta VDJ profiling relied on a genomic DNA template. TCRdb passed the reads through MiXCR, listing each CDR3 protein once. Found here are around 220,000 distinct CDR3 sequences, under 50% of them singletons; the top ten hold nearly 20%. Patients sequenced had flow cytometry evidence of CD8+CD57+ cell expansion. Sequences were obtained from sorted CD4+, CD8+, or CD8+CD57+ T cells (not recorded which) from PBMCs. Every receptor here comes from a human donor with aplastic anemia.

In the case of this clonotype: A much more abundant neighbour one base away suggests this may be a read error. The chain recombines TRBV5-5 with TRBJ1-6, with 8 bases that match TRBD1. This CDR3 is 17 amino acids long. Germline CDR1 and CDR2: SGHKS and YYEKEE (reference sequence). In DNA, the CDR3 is TGTGCCGGCAGTTACACCGGACAGGGTAGGGGACATTCACCCCTCCACTTT. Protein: CAGSYTGQGRGHSPLHF.

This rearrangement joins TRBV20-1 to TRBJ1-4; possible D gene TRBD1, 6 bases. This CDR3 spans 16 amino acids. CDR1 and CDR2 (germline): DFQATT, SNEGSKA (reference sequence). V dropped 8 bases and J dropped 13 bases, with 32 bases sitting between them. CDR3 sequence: CSSRGRGGLYGLRLFF. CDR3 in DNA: TGCAGTTCAAGAGGGCGGGGGGGCCTATATGGATTGAGACTGTTTTTT.

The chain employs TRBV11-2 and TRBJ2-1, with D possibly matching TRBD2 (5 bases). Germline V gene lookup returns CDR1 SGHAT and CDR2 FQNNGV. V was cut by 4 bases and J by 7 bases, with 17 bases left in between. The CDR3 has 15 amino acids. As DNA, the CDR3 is TGTGCCAGCAGCTCCATCCCGGGTACGGGGAATGAGCAGTTCTTC. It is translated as CASSSIPGTGNEQFF.

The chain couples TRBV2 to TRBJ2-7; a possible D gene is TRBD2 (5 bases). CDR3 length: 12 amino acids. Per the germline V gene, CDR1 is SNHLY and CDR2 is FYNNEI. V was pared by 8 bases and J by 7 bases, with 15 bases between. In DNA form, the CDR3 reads TGTGCCAGCGGCGGCCCTCGGGGTGAGCAGTACTTC. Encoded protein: CASGGPRGEQYF. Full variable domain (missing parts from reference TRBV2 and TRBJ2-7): EPEVTQTPSHQVTQMGQEVILRCVPISNHLYFYWYRQILGQKVEFLVSFYNNEISEKSEIFDDQFSVERPDGSNFTLKIRSTKLEDSAMYFCASGGPRGEQYFGPGTRLTVT.

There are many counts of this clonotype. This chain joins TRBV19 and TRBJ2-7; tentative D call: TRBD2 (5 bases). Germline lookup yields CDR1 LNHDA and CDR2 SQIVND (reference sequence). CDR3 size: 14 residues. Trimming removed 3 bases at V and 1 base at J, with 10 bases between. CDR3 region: CASSIQEGSYEQYF. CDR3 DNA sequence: TGTGCCAGTAGTATCCAAGAGGGTTCCTACGAGCAGTACTTC.

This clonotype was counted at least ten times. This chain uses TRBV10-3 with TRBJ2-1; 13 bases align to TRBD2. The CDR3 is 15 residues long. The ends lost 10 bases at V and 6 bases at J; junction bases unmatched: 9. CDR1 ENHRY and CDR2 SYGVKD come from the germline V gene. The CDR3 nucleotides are TGTGCCACCAGAGACGGGACTAGCGGGGTCAATGAGCAGTTCTTC. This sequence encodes CATRDGTSGVNEQFF.

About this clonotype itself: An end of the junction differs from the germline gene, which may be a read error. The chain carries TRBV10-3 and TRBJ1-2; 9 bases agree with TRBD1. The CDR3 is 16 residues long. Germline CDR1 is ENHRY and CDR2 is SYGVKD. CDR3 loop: CAISESTDRGNYGYTF. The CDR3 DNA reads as TGTGCCATCAGCGAGTCGACGGACAGGGGTAACTATGGCTACACCTTC.

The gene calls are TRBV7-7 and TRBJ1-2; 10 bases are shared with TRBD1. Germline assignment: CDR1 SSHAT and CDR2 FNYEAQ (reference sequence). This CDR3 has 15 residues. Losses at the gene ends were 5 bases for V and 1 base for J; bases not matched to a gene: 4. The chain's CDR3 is CASSAGTGDNYGYTF. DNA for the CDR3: TGTGCCAGCAGCGCCGGGACAGGGGATAACTATGGCTACACCTTC.

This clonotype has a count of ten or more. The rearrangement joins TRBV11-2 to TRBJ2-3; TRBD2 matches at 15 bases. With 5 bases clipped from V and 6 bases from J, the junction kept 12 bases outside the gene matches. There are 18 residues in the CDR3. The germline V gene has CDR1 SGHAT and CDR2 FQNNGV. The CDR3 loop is CASSLRTSGGALSDTQYF. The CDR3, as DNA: TGTGCCAGCAGCCTCCGGACTAGCGGGGGGGCCTTATCCGATACGCAGTATTTT.

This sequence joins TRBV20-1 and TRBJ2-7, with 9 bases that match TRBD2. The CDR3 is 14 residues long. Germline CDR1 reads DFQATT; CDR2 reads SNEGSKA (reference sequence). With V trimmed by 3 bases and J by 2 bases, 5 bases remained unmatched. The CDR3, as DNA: TGCAGTGCTAGCCTGGCGGGGGGGCCCTACGAGCAGTACTTC. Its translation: CSASLAGGPYEQYF.

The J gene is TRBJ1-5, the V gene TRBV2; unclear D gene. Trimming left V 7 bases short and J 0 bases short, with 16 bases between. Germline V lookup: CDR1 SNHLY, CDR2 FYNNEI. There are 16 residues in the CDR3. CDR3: CASTYGPGYSNQPQHF. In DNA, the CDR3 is TGTGCCAGCACGTACGGACCGGGATATAGCAATCAGCCCCAGCATTTT.